This T cell receptor beta chain was captured in a study of blood T cells in healthy people across ages. Peripheral blood was drawn, approximately 9.4 milliliters per donor. No fewer than 7 million PBMCs went into each sample. At least 6 micrograms of total RNA were extracted per sample. Trimming took off 6 bases at V and 1 base at J, with 12 bases between the two ends. This CDR3 region has 14 residues. CDR1 DFQATT and CDR2 SNEGSKA come from the germline V gene (reference sequence). Using a J-beta primer mix together with a sample-barcoded 5' primer, a second PCR was run for roughly 6 to 12 cycles. Each cDNA was tagged by a template-switch adaptor containing 12 random nucleotides. MiXCR, applied by TCRdb to the 5' RACE reads, yields one record per CDR3 protein. Of some 1,500,000 distinct CDR3 sequences in the sample, 35% to 45% are singletons; the top ten hold under 5%.

The TCR sequence derives from a woman under 30 in good health. Sequencing was carried out using blood. This chain connects TRBV20-1 to TRBJ2-2; D is perhaps TRBD2 (6 bases). CDR3 DNA sequence: TGCAGTGCGCTGCCGGGACTGAACACCGGGGAGCTGTTTTTT. Its translation is CSALPGLNTGELFF.